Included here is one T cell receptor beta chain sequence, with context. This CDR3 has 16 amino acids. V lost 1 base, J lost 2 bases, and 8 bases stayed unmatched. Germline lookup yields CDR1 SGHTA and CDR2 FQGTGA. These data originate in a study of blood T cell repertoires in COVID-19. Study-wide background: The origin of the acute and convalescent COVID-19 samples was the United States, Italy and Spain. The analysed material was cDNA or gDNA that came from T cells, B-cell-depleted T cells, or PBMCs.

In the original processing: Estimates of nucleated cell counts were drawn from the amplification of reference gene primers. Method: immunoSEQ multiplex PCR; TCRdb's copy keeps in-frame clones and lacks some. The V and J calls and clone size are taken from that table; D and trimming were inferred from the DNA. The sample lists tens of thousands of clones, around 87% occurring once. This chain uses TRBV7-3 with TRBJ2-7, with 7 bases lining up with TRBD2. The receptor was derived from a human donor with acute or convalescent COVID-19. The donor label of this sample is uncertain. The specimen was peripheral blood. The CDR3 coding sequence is TGTGCCAGCAGCTTAAGCGGGCGGGGGATCGCCTACGAGCAGTACTTC. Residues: CASSLSGRGIAYEQYF.